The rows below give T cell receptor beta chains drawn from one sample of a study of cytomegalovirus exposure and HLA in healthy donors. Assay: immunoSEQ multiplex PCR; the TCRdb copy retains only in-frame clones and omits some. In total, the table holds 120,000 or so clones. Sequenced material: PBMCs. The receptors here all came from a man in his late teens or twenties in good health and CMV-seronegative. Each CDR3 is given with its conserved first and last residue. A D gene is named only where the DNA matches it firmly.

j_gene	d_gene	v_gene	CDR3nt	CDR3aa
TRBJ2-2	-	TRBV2	TGTGCCAGCAGTCAACAGGGGGGGACCGGGGAGCTGTTTTTT	CASSQQGGTGELFF
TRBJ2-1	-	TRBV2	TGTGCCAGCAGGGATGCGGGGGCGTACAATGAGCAGTTCTTC	CASRDAGAYNEQFF
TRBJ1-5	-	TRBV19	TGTGCCAGTACCATAGGCAGGGGCGGCAATCAGCCCCAGCATTTT	CASTIGRGGNQPQHF
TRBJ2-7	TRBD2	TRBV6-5	TGTGCCAGCAGTTTGACTAGCGGTTCCTACGAGCAGTACTTC	CASSLTSGSYEQYF
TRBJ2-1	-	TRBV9	TGTGCCAGCAGCGTAGTAAGCGGAGATAATGAGCAGTTCTTC	CASSVVSGDNEQFF
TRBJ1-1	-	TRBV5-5	TGTGCCAGCAGCTTGGCCGGCGGGAACACTGAAGCTTTCTTT	CASSLAGGNTEAFF
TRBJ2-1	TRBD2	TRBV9	TGTGCCAGCAGCGGGACTAGCGGGGGATACAATGAGCAGTTCTTC	CASSGTSGGYNEQFF
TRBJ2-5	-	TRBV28	TGTGCCAGCAGTCAGGACAGCGGTAAGACCCAGTACTTC	CASSQDSGKTQYF
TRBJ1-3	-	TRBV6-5	TGTGCCAGCAGTGGGACTTCTGGAAACACCATATATTTT	CASSGTSGNTIYF
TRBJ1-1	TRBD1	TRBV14	TGTGCCAGCAGCCTCCGGGACAGGGGTACTGAAGCTTTCTTT	CASSLRDRGTEAFF
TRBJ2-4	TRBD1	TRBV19	TGTGCCAGTAGTACCGGACAGGTACTAGCCAAAAACATTCAGTACTTC	CASSTGQVLAKNIQYF
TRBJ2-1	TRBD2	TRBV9	TGTGCCAGCAGCGTAGCGCAGGGGCTAGCGGGGAAAAGCTCCTACAATGAGCAGTTCTTC	CASSVAQGLAGKSSYNEQFF
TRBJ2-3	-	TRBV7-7	TGTGCTAGCAGCTTGGCGGGACGCGCAGATACGCAGTATTTT	CASSLAGRADTQYF
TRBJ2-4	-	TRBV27	TGTGCCGCCAAGGGGCTAGCCAAAAACATTCAGTACTTC	CAAKGLAKNIQYF
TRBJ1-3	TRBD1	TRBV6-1	TGTGCCAGCACAGGGGACAGGGGTGACGGAAACACCATATATTTT	CASTGDRGDGNTIYF
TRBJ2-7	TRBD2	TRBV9	TGTGCCAGCAGCCCCCGGGGCAGCGGGAGTCTCGAGCAGTACTTC	CASSPRGSGSLEQYF
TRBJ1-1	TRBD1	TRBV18	TGTGCCAGCTCACTACAGGGGATTCGCACTGAAGCTTTCTTT	CASSLQGIRTEAFF
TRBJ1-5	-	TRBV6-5	TGTGCCAGCAGGGCAACAGCCTATAGCAATCAGCCCCAGCATTTT	CASRATAYSNQPQHF
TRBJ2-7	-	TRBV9	TGTGCCAGCGCCCCGGGTCACTTTTCCTACGAGCAGTACTTC	CASAPGHFSYEQYF
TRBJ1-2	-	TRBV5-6	TGTGCCAGCAGCTTTCAGGTGCCACCTTTGTATGGCTACACCTTC	CASSFQVPPLYGYTF
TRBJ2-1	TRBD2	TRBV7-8	TGTGCCAGCAGCTCCTTAAGCGGGAGGGCCTACAATGAGCAGTTCTTC	CASSSLSGRAYNEQFF
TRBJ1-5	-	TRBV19	TGTGCCAGTACCGCGACGGGGGGTATCGATCAGCCCCAGCATTTT	CASTATGGIDQPQHF
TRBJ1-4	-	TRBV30	TGTGCCTGGAGTCGCAAACCCGACAGTTATGAAAAACTGTTTTTT	CAWSRKPDSYEKLFF
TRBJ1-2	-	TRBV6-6	TGTGCCAGCACCATCACCGGGAGAAACTATGGCTACACCTTC	CASTITGRNYGYTF
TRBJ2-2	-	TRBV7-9	TGTGCCAGCAGCGCACAGGGAAAGAGCGGGGAGCTGTTTTTT	CASSAQGKSGELFF
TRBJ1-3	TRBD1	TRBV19	TGTGCCAAGCCGGGACAGGGGTCAAACACCATATATTTT	CAKPGQGSNTIYF
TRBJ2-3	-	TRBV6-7	TGTGCCAGCAGTTACTCGGGGGGGCTGGGGACAGATACGCAGTATTTT	CASSYSGGLGTDTQYF
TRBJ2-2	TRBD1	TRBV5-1	TGCGCCAGCAACATCCCGGGACAGGGGGCCAGTAACACCGGGGAGCTGTTTTTT	CASNIPGQGASNTGELFF
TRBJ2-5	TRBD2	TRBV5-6	TGTGCCAGCAGTCCAGCGGGGGGCAAAGAGACCCAGTACTTC	CASSPAGGKETQYF
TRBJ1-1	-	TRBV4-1	TGCGCCAGCAGCCAAGTGGGGTTCAGGGGAAACACTGAAGCTTTCTTT	CASSQVGFRGNTEAFF
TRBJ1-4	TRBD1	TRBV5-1	TGCGCCAGCAGCGGCCGGGACAGGGGGCGCGAAAAACTGTTTTTT	CASSGRDRGREKLFF
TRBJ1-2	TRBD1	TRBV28	TGTGCCAGCAGTCCCTCACAGGGGGCGATTTATGGCTACACCTTC	CASSPSQGAIYGYTF
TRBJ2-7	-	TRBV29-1	TGCAGCGTTCGGGTTGGAACCTACGAGCAGTACTTC	CSVRVGTYEQYF
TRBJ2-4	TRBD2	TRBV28	TGTGCCAGCAGTTTACTAGCGGACATTCAGTACTTC	CASSLLADIQYF
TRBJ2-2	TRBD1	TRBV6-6	TGTGCCAGCACTCCCCTCCAGGGGGTTGCCGGGGAGCTGTTTTTT	CASTPLQGVAGELFF
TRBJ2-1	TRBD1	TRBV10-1	TGCGCCAGCAGTGTCGGACAGGGGGCGGGGAATGAGCAGTTCTTC	CASSVGQGAGNEQFF
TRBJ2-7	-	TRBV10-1	TGCGCCAGGAAAGTTGAGGGGGTACCCTACGAGCAGTACTTC	CARKVEGVPYEQYF
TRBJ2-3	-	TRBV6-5	TGTGCCAGCAGTTACTCGAGACTAATCTTAGATACGCAGTATTTT	CASSYSRLILDTQYF
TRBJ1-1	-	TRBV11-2	TGTGCCAGCAGCTTAAGAGAAACCATGAACACTGAAGCTTTCTTT	CASSLRETMNTEAFF
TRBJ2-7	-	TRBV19	TGTGCCAGTAGTACGGACCCGGGGGACCCTCAGTACTTC	CASSTDPGDPQYF
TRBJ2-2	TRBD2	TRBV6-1	TGTGCCAGCCTTCGAGCGGGGAGGACCGGGGAGCTGTTTTTT	CASLRAGRTGELFF
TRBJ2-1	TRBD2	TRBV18	TGTGCCAGCTCACCACGGGCATTAGCGGGACTGTACAATGAGCAGTTCTTC	CASSPRALAGLYNEQFF
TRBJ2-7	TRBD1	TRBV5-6	TGTGCCAGCAGCTTGGGTGCAGGGGGCGGGTACGAGCAGTACTTC	CASSLGAGGGYEQYF
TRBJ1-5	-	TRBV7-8	TGTGCCAGCAGCTTCTCACGGGGGGTTCAGCCCCAGCATTTT	CASSFSRGVQPQHF
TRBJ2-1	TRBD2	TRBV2	TGTGCCAGCAGTGAAGCGATAATGAGCGGGAGGGCCCATGAGCAGTTCTTC	CASSEAIMSGRAHEQFF
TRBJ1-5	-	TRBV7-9	TGTGCCAGCAGCTCAGATAGAGGTCAGCCCCAGCATTTT	CASSSDRGQPQHF
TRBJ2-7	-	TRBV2	TGTGCCACTACGACACAGCGAGCGGCCTACGAGCAGTACTTC	CATTTQRAAYEQYF
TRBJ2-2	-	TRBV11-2	TGTGCCAGCAGCTTAGTGGGTTCGGGCGGGGAGCTGTTTTTT	CASSLVGSGGELFF
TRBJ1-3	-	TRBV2	TGTGCCAGCAGTGAAGCGCGGGGCTCTGGAAACACCATATATTTT	CASSEARGSGNTIYF
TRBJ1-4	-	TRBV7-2	TGTGCCAGCAGCTTATTAACGGGGGCAACTAATGAAAAACTGTTTTTT	CASSLLTGATNEKLFF
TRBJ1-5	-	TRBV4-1	TGCGCCAGCAGCCAAGATCTAGTTCAGCCCCAGCATTTT	CASSQDLVQPQHF
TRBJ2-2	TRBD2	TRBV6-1	TGTGCCAGCAGCACTAGCGGGATGACCGGGGAGCTGTTTTTT	CASSTSGMTGELFF
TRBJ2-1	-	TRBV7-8	TGTGCCAGCAGCTTAGAGAGGACGGGGTATACCTACAATGAGCAGTTCTTC	CASSLERTGYTYNEQFF
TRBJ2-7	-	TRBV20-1	TGCAGTGCTAGAGCAACCTACGAGCAGTACTTC	CSARATYEQYF
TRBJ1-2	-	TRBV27	TGTGCCAGCAGCTCAATGGGAGGGGAGGACTATGGCTACACCTTC	CASSSMGGEDYGYTF
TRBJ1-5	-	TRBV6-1	TGTGCCGCCCAACTTGACAGCTTCCAGCCCCAGCATTTT	CAAQLDSFQPQHF
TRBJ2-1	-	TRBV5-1	TGCGCCAGCAGCTTGGCAGGCCGTGAGCAGTTCTTC	CASSLAGREQFF
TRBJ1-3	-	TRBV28	TGTGCCAGCAGTGCGGGCTCTGGAAACACCATATATTTT	CASSAGSGNTIYF
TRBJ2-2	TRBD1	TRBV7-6	TGTGCCAGCAGCGAGCCCGGGACAGAAGCCTCCACCGGGGAGCTGTTTTTT	CASSEPGTEASTGELFF